This T cell receptor (beta chain) was identified in a study of OX40 agonist ivuxolimab in advanced cancers. Study background: Ivuxolimab, an agonist antibody against OX40 (CD134), was given to patients.

The method was immunoSEQ multiplex PCR; TCRdb's version includes in-frame clones alone and lacks a portion of them. The sample contains fewer than 50,000 clones, roughly nine tenths of which appear only once. V lost 0 bases to trimming and J lost 1 base, with 4 bases between them. The CDR3 is made up of 13 amino acids. Germline loops: CDR1 KGHSH, CDR2 LQKENI. Comment on this clone: As yet, its antigen is unknown.

Regarding the study as a whole: In general, CD8+ T cells held more expanded clones than CD4+ did, on average. At 0.1 to 3.0 mg/kg, CD4+ and CD8+ blood T cells expanded clonally by week 6.

This specimen consisted of CD4+ or CD8+ T cells sorted from blood, obtained in a trial of the OX40 agonist ivuxolimab. The rearrangement joins TRBV18 to TRBJ2-7; unclear D gene. The receptor's source is an adult with an advanced solid tumor such as melanoma, head and neck, liver or kidney cancer. Here the CDR3 reads CASSPPGSYEQYF. The CDR3 region has the DNA TGTGCCAGCTCACCACCGGGGTCCTACGAGCAGTACTTC.